These T cell receptor beta chains were read from a single sample in a study of OX40 agonist ivuxolimab in advanced cancers. Data came from immunoSEQ multiplex PCR; TCRdb stores just in-frame clones and leaves some out. The sample yields some 70,000 clones, 90% to 95% seen once. This material consisted of CD4+ or CD8+ T cells sorted from blood, taken in a trial of the OX40 agonist ivuxolimab. The receptors shown here come from an adult with an advanced solid tumor such as melanoma, head and neck, liver or kidney cancer. Each CDR3 is given with its conserved first and last residue. A D gene is named only where the DNA matches it firmly.

v_call,j_call,d_call,cdr3_aa,cdr3_nt
TRBV6-5,TRBJ2-7,NA,CASSSQAGSYEQYF,TGTGCCAGCAGTTCCCAGGCCGGGTCTTACGAGCAGTACTTC
TRBV5-6,TRBJ1-5,NA,CASSLLQAPNQPQHF,TGTGCCAGCAGCTTGTTGCAGGCCCCTAATCAGCCCCAGCATTTT
TRBV7-2,TRBJ2-6,NA,CASSLMFSGANVLTF,TGTGCCAGCAGCTTAATGTTCTCTGGGGCCAACGTCCTGACTTTC
TRBV6-4,TRBJ1-1,NA,CASSEGSLGRAFF,TGTGCCAGCAGCGAGGGGTCCCTCGGAAGAGCTTTCTTT
TRBV7-2,TRBJ1-5,NA,CASSPEWGANNQPQHF,TGTGCCAGCAGCCCGGAATGGGGGGCGAACAATCAGCCCCAGCATTTT
TRBV19,TRBJ2-3,NA,CASSNVLAVGTDTQYF,TGTGCCAGTAGTAATGTTTTGGCGGTGGGCACAGATACGCAGTATTTT
TRBV9,TRBJ1-2,TRBD1,CASSVGGQGYGYTF,TGTGCCAGCAGCGTAGGGGGACAGGGCTATGGCTACACCTTC
TRBV6-6,TRBJ2-7,TRBD2,CASRPGLAGTYEQYF,TGTGCCAGCAGACCCGGACTAGCGGGAACCTACGAGCAGTACTTC
TRBV27,TRBJ1-2,TRBD1,CALERAPRQGLYGYTF,TGTGCACTCGAACGGGCCCCTCGACAGGGCTTGTATGGCTACACCTTC
TRBV6-5,TRBJ1-1,NA,CASSRRVMNTEAFF,TGTGCCAGCAGCCGCAGGGTCATGAACACTGAAGCTTTCTTT
TRBV6-1,TRBJ2-1,NA,CASSVRDEQFF,TGTGCCAGCAGTGTGCGGGATGAGCAGTTCTTC
TRBV5-5,TRBJ2-7,NA,CASSLDIHQVSSYEQYF,TGTGCCAGCAGTTTAGACATCCACCAGGTTAGCTCCTACGAGCAGTACTTC